This T cell receptor (beta chain) was sequenced for a study of molecular identifiers for immune sequencing clone quantification. Bulk TCR library preparation followed previously described methods with listed TCR primers. MiXCR, run by TCRdb on the PCR reads, gives a single entry per CDR3 protein. The table lists roughly 90,000 distinct CDR3 sequences, around 25% of them singletons. The V gene's germline CDR1 is LNHDA and CDR2 SQIVND (reference sequence). With V trimmed by 1 base and J by 2 bases, 12 bases remained unmatched. The CDR3 is made up of 20 amino acids. There are many counts of this clonotype.

The sample comprised naive CD8+ T cells from blood, with Jurkat cell RNA spiked in. This sample's subset: FACS-sorted CD8+CD4-CCR7+CD45RA+ naive T cells. The chain couples TRBV19 to TRBJ1-5, with 12 bases lining up with TRBD1. The sequence was obtained from a human donor in good health. Some libraries in this study had Jurkat cell RNA spiked in. CDR3 region: CASSIGLGTGGAPGNQPQHF. CDR3 coding DNA: TGTGCCAGTAGTATAGGGCTTGGGACAGGGGGCGCCCCGGGCAATCAGCCCCAGCATTTT. Full variable domain (outside the CDR3, taken from reference TRBV19 and TRBJ1-5): DGGITQSPKYLFRKEGQNVTLSCEQNLNHDAMYWYRQDPGQGLRLIYYSQIVNDFQKGDIAEGYSVSREKKESFPLTVTSAQKNPTAFYLCASSIGLGTGGAPGNQPQHFGDGTRLSIL.